This T cell receptor beta chain originates from a study of blood T cell repertoires in COVID-19. Study-wide background: Acute and convalescent COVID-19 specimens originated in the United States, Italy and Spain. Sources were T cells, B-cell-depleted T cells, or PBMCs; the material itself was cDNA or gDNA.

Germline V CDR1 and CDR2: LGHDT, YNNKEL (reference sequence). The CDR3 extends over 15 amino acids. The ends lost 5 bases at V and 5 bases at J; junction bases unmatched: 6. Study processing details: Scientists estimated how many nucleated cells there were by amplifying reference gene primers. The method was immunoSEQ multiplex PCR; TCRdb's version includes in-frame clones alone and lacks a portion of them. V and J calls and clone size are as listed in that table; D and trimming were resolved from the DNA. The sample consists of 37,000 or so clones, 85% to 90% of them appearing once. The chain links TRBV3-1 (or the pseudogene TRBV3-2) to TRBJ1-4, with 9 bases lining up with TRBD1. The sequencing sample was made of peripheral blood. The receptor comes from a man between 65 and 85 years old with acute or convalescent COVID-19. The CDR3 region is CASSRTGGGNEKLFF. The CDR3 DNA follows: TGTGCCAGCAGCAGAACAGGGGGCGGAAATGAAAAACTGTTTTTT.